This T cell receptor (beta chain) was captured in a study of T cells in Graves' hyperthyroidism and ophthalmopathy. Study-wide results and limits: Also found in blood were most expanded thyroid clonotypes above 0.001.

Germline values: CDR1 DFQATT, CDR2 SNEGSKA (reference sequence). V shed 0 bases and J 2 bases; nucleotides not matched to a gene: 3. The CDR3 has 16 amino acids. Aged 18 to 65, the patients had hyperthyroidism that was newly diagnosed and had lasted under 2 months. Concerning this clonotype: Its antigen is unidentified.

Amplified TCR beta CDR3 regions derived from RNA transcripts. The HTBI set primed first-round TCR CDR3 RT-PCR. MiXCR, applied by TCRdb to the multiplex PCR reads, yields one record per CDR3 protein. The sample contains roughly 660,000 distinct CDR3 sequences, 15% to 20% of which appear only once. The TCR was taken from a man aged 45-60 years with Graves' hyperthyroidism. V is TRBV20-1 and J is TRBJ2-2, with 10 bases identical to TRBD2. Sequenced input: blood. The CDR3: CSARELAGTNTGELFF. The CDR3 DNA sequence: TGCAGTGCTAGAGAACTAGCGGGAACCAACACCGGGGAGCTGTTTTTT.